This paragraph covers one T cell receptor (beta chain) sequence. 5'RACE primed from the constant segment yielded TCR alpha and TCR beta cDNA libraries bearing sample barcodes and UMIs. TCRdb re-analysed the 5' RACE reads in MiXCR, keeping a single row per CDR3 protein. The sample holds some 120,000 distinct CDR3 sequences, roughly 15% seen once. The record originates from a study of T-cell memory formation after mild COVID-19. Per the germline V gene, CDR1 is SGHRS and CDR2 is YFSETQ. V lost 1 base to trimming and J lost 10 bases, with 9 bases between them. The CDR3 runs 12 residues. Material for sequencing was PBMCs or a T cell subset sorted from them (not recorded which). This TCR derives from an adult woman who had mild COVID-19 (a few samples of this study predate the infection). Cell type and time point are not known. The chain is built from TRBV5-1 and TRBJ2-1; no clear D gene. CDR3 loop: CASSLNGPEQFF. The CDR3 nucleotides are TGCGCCAGCAGCTTGAACGGGCCCGAGCAGTTCTTC.